These 15 T cell receptor beta chains came from one sample sequenced in a study of blood T cell repertoires in COVID-19. Assay used: immunoSEQ multiplex PCR; TCRdb lists only in-frame clones, some missing. The data show roughly 190,000 clones, roughly 90% seen once. The sequenced sample consisted of PBMCs or T cells enriched from blood (not recorded which). These receptors all come from a woman under 30 who had recovered from COVID-19.

The chain employs TRBV19 and TRBJ2-1; 8 bases align to TRBD2. Germline CDR1 and CDR2: LNHDA and SQIVND (reference sequence). The trim removed 6 bases at V and 8 bases at J, leaving 12 bases unmatched. This CDR3 contains 15 residues. The CDR3 nucleotides read TGTGCCAGTAGCGACCCCGGGACTAGTAAATATGAGCAGTTCTTC. It is translated as CASSDPGTSKYEQFF.

The chain employs TRBV6-2 or TRBV6-3 and TRBJ1-2; 10 nucleotides align to TRBD1. Germline V CDR1 and CDR2: MNHEY, SVGEGT. The CDR3 is made up of 16 amino acids. V was clipped by 4 bases and J by 0 bases; unmatched bases: 5. DNA of the CDR3: TGTGCCAGCAGTTTCGTCGGACAGGGGGCTAACTATGGCTACACCTTC. This gives the protein CASSFVGQGANYGYTF.

The chain uses TRBV28 and TRBJ1-4; 7 bases fit TRBD1. The germline CDR1 and CDR2 sequences are MDHEN and SYDVKM. Trimming removed 9 bases from V and 10 bases from J; junction bases left unmatched: 14. CDR3 length: 14 residues. The CDR3 reads CASSRDRVLGKLFF. CDR3 bases: TGTGCCAGTAGCCGGGACAGAGTTCTCGGAAAACTGTTTTTT.

J is TRBJ2-1 and V is TRBV7-9, with 11 nucleotides matching TRBD2. The CDR3 loop spans 16 amino acids. Losses at the gene ends were 5 bases for V and 9 bases for J; bases not matched to a gene: 12. Germline lookup yields CDR1 SEHNR and CDR2 FQNEAQ (reference sequence). The CDR3 loop reads CASSPALAGGRSEQFF. The CDR3, as DNA: TGTGCCAGCAGCCCCGCTCTAGCGGGAGGTAGGAGTGAGCAGTTCTTC.

The chain couples TRBV4-3 to TRBJ2-7; 9 bases align to TRBD1. CDR3 length equals 16 residues. The V segment lost 2 bases and the J segment 6 bases; nucleotides outside the gene matches: 11. Germline-derived CDR1 and CDR2 are LGHNA and YSLEER. The CDR3 DNA reads TGCGCCAGCAGCCAAACAACCGGGACAGGGTCTTCCGAGCAGTACTTC. As protein: CASSQTTGTGSSEQYF.

This clone was seen a single time. The V gene is TRBV30, the J gene TRBJ2-1; no firm D call. Germline V CDR1 and CDR2: GTSNPN, SVGIG (reference sequence). V was clipped by 0 bases and J by 2 bases, with 11 bases between them. The CDR3 is made up of 15 amino acids. Here the CDR3 DNA reads TGTGCCTGGAGTGTATTAGCCCGGGCCTACAATGAGCAGTTCTTC. This codes for CAWSVLARAYNEQFF. The full variable domain, completed using reference TRBV30 and TRBJ2-1, is SQTIHQWPATLVQPVGSPLSLECTVEGTSNPNLYWYRQAAGRGLQLLFYSVGIGQISSEVPQNLSASRPQDRQFILSSKKLLLSDSGFYLCAWSVLARAYNEQFFGPGTRLTVL.

This chain joins TRBV18 and TRBJ1-3; D possibly corresponds to TRBD1 (5 bases). Germline assignment: CDR1 KGHSH and CDR2 LQKENI. V was shortened by 1 base and J by 0 bases, with 7 bases between the two germline ends. This CDR3 is built from 15 residues. The CDR3 loop reads CASSPQGVSGNTIYF. The CDR3 coding sequence is TGTGCCAGCTCACCACAAGGGGTCTCTGGAAACACCATATATTTT.

DNA for the CDR3: TGTGCCAGCAGCTTAGCGGCGGGGTTACACGAGCAGTACTTC. Protein: CASSLAAGLHEQYF. The J gene is TRBJ2-7, the V gene TRBV7-2, with D perhaps TRBD2 (6 bases). The CDR3 is 14 residues long. V dropped 0 bases and J dropped 5 bases, with 11 bases sitting between them. Per germline, CDR1 SGHTA and CDR2 FQGNSA.

J is TRBJ2-4 and V is TRBV23-1; 9 nucleotides align to TRBD1. TRBV23-1 is an ORF; its function is uncertain. The CDR3 contains 15 residues. V dropped 4 bases and J dropped 4; count of bases not matched to a gene: 5. In DNA, the CDR3 is TGCGCCAGCAGTCCCCGGGACAGGGTAAAAAACATTCAGTACTTC. Translation: CASSPRDRVKNIQYF.

This chain connects TRBV5-1 to TRBJ2-7; D possibly corresponds to TRBD1 (6 bases). V was shortened by 3 bases and J by 3 bases, with 13 bases between the two germline ends. The germline V gene encodes CDR1 SGHRS and CDR2 YFSETQ. CDR3 length equals 14 residues. The CDR3 spells CASSSTGSFYEQYF. The CDR3 DNA reads as TGCGCCAGCAGCTCCACAGGGTCCTTCTACGAGCAGTACTTC.

This chain links TRBV5-1 with TRBJ2-1; D possibly corresponds to TRBD2 (5 bases). Trimming took off 6 bases at V and 5 bases at J, with 18 bases between the two ends. The CDR3 is made up of 15 amino acids. Looked up from germline, CDR1 is SGHRS and CDR2 is YFSETQ. CDR3: CASMPLGSPDNEQFF. In DNA form, the CDR3 reads TGCGCCAGCATGCCCTTAGGGAGTCCCGACAATGAGCAGTTCTTC. The full variable domain, rest sourced from reference TRBV5-1 and TRBJ2-1, is KAGVTQTPRYLIKTRGQQVTLSCSPISGHRSVSWYQQTPGQGLQFLFEYFSETQRNKGNFPGRFSGRQFSNSRSEMNVSTLELGDSALYLCASMPLGSPDNEQFFGPGTRLTVL.

J is TRBJ1-1 and V is TRBV5-1, with D unresolved. V was cut by 1 base and J by 0 bases, with 7 bases left in between. There are 14 residues in the CDR3. CDR1 is SGHRS and CDR2 is YFSETQ in the germline V gene. CDR3 protein: CASSLTALNTEAFF. The CDR3 DNA sequence: TGCGCCAGCAGCTTGACAGCATTGAACACTGAAGCTTTCTTT.

In regard to this clone: One end of the junction does not line up with germline, which may come from a read error. CDR3 bases: TGTGCCAGCAGCTTACCGACTAGCAGAGATACGCAGTATTTT. This translates into CASSLPTSRDTQYF. The chain employs TRBV7-2 and TRBJ2-3; 7 nucleotides align to TRBD2. This CDR3 is 14 amino acids long. CDR1 is SGHTA and CDR2 is FQGNSA in the germline V gene.

The V call is TRBV19, the J call TRBJ1-4, with a weak D call TRBD1 (5 bases). Germline V gene data show CDR1 as LNHDA and CDR2 as SQIVND (reference sequence). The CDR3 spans 14 residues. Trimming took 2 bases from V and 7 from J, leaving 11 bases between them. In nucleotides, the CDR3 is TGTGCCAGTAGTATAACCGGGGGAGGTGAAAAACTGTTTTTT. It is translated as CASSITGGGEKLFF.

The rearrangement joins TRBV5-5 to TRBJ2-7; D is possibly TRBD1 (5 bases). V was shortened by 3 bases and J by 3 bases, with 10 bases between the two germline ends. The CDR3 runs 13 residues. Germline V gene sequence: CDR1 SGHKS, CDR2 YYEKEE (reference sequence). The DNA of the CDR3 is TGTGCCAGCAGCTCCCGAGACAGCTACGAGCAGTACTTC. As protein: CASSSRDSYEQYF.